The next 8 T cell receptor beta chains were all read from a single sample in a study of CD8 T cells in Susac syndrome. Random hexamers were used to reverse transcribe the RNA input (about 0.45 to 1 ug). TCRdb fed the immunoSEQ multiplex PCR reads into MiXCR, producing one record per CDR3 protein. The sample has around 280,000 distinct CDR3 sequences, 92% seen once; the top ten hold 0.065%. The sequencing input was CD4+ T cells from PBMCs. These receptors were taken from a human donor with multiple sclerosis.

This clonotype has just a few counts. The gene calls are TRBV18 and TRBJ1-1, with a weak D call TRBD1 (6 bases). The CDR3 contains 14 residues. Germline CDR1 is KGHSH and CDR2 is LQKENI. Trimming shortened V by 3 bases and J by 0 bases, and 8 bases separated the two germline ends. The CDR3 nucleotides read TGTGCCAGCTCACCGGACAGTTTGAACACTGAAGCTTTCTTT. Its protein product is CASSPDSLNTEAFF.

The chain carries TRBV19 and TRBJ1-5; D unresolved. The CDR3 spans 16 residues. Looked up from germline, CDR1 is LNHDA and CDR2 is SQIVND (reference sequence). The V gene lost 6 bases and the J gene lost 2 bases, with 17 bases spanning the gap. The CDR3 here is CASSTTGIWGNQPQHF. CDR3 in DNA: TGTGCCAGTAGCACCACTGGAATCTGGGGCAATCAGCCCCAGCATTTT.

The chain carries TRBV7-8 and TRBJ1-5; no clear D gene. The CDR3 spans 15 residues. In germline, CDR1 is SGHVS, CDR2 FQNEAQ. Trimming stripped 6 bases from V and 3 bases from J, with 15 bases between. The chain's CDR3 is CASRPTEKLNQPQHF. The CDR3 DNA reads TGTGCCAGCAGACCCACAGAGAAGCTCAATCAGCCCCAGCATTTT.

The chain recombines TRBV9 with TRBJ2-2, with 8 nucleotides matching TRBD2. Germline V lookup: CDR1 SGDLS, CDR2 YYNGEE. After removal of 0 bases from V and 5 bases from J, the junction contained 6 bases not matched to a gene. The CDR3 has 16 residues. CDR3 region: CASSVASGGGTGELFF. CDR3 nucleotide sequence: TGTGCCAGCAGCGTAGCCAGCGGGGGAGGAACCGGGGAGCTGTTTTTT.

This clonotype occurred once. This chain joins TRBV12-3 or TRBV12-4 and TRBJ1-5, with TRBD1 as a possible D gene (6 bases). The CDR3 is 14 residues long. V gave up 5 bases and J gave up 6 bases, with 14 bases separating them. The CDR3 spells CASSPTGFTQPQHF. DNA for the CDR3: TGTGCCAGCAGTCCAACAGGGTTTACTCAGCCCCAGCATTTT.

The chain uses TRBV29-1 and TRBJ1-1, with D possibly being TRBD1 (6 bases). Trimming took off 5 bases at V and 3 bases at J, with 22 bases between the two ends. The CDR3 contains 16 residues. Germline loops: CDR1 SQVTM, CDR2 ANQGSEA. DNA of the CDR3: TGCAGCGTTACCGGGACAAGAGAGACCTATGACACTGAAGCTTTCTTT. This translates into CSVTGTRETYDTEAFF.

This chain connects TRBV27 to TRBJ1-6; D perhaps matches TRBD1 (5 bases). Germline V gene data show CDR1 as MNHEY and CDR2 as SMNVEV (reference sequence). This CDR3 contains 13 residues. Trimming pared 6 bases from V and 8 bases from J, leaving 11 bases between. CDR3 sequence (DNA): TGTGCCAGCAGCCTCGGGGCCGATTCACCCCTCCACTTT. Translation gives CASSLGADSPLHF.

The chain carries TRBV29-1 and TRBJ2-3, with TRBD2 matching over 10 bases. This CDR3 spans 13 amino acids. After removal of 3 bases from V and 4 bases from J, the junction contained 1 base not matched to a gene. Germline CDR1 and CDR2: SQVTM and ANQGSEA. The DNA of the CDR3 is TGCAGCGTTGATCTAGCGGGGGCAGATACGCAGTATTTT. Translated, it gives CSVDLAGADTQYF.